These T cell receptor beta chains were read from a single sample in a study of Ad26.COV2.S vaccination and SARS-CoV-2 variants. Some clones are missing from TCRdb's copy, which holds only in-frame ones; the method was immunoSEQ multiplex PCR. The sample lists 380,000 or so clones, roughly 90% seen once, with 6.4% in the top ten. The specimen comprised peripheral blood, sampled in a trial of Ad26.COV2.S vaccine versus placebo. All receptors derive from a person aged 18-60 years who received the Ad26.COV2.S COVID-19 vaccine or a placebo. Each CDR3 is given with its conserved first and last residue. Each record gives: CDR3 protein, CDR3 DNA, V gene, J gene, D gene, CDR3 length. The D gene is left open where the match is weak.

CDR3: CASSPLVVFTQYF
DNA: TGTGCCAGCAGCCCCCTAGTAGTTTTTACGCAGTATTTT
V: TRBV11-2
J: TRBJ2-3
D: -
length: 13

CDR3: CASSWNRGQQTQYF
DNA: TGTGCCAGTAGTTGGAACAGGGGCCAGCAGACCCAGTACTTC
V: TRBV19
J: TRBJ2-5
D: TRBD1
length: 14

CDR3: CASRGVAGTEFNEQFF
DNA: TGTGCCAGCAGGGGAGTAGCGGGGACCGAATTCAATGAGCAGTTCTTC
V: TRBV7-9
J: TRBJ2-1
D: TRBD2
length: 16

CDR3: CARSWGLNYGYTF
DNA: TGTGCCAGAAGCTGGGGACTAAACTATGGCTACACCTTC
V: TRBV5-3
J: TRBJ1-2
D: -
length: 13

CDR3: CASSLRRGGGYTF
DNA: TGCGCCAGCAGCCTGCGAAGGGGGGGAGGCTACACCTTC
V: TRBV5-1
J: TRBJ1-2
D: -
length: 13

CDR3: CASAGGGLDVREQFF
DNA: TGTGCCAGCGCGGGGGGGGGACTAGACGTGCGTGAGCAGTTCTTC
V: TRBV18
J: TRBJ2-1
D: TRBD2
length: 15

CDR3: CASSLRYGGELFF
DNA: TGTGCCAGCAGCCTCAGATACGGCGGGGAGCTGTTTTTT
V: TRBV7-6
J: TRBJ2-2
D: -
length: 13

CDR3: CASSLPKNTEAFF
DNA: TGTGCCAGCAGTTTACCTAAGAACACTGAAGCTTTCTTT
V: TRBV28
J: TRBJ1-1
D: -
length: 13

CDR3: CASAEGFRETQYF
DNA: TGTGCCAGTGCGGAAGGGTTCCGAGAGACCCAGTACTTC
V: TRBV19
J: TRBJ2-5
D: -
length: 13

CDR3: CASGLVRGGNSGNTIYF
DNA: TGTGCTAGTGGTTTGGTACGTGGCGGAAACTCTGGAAACACCATATATTTT
V: TRBV12-5
J: TRBJ1-3
D: -
length: 17

CDR3: CASSLSTVRGANVLTF
DNA: TGTGCCAGCAGTTTATCGACAGTACGCGGGGCCAACGTCCTGACTTTC
V: TRBV27
J: TRBJ2-6
D: -
length: 16

CDR3: CASSQGWGLGQPQHF
DNA: TGTGCCAGCAGCCAAGGATGGGGCCTAGGTCAGCCCCAGCATTTT
V: TRBV3-1/TRBV3-2
J: TRBJ1-5
D: -
length: 15

CDR3: CTSGGPMNTEAFF
DNA: TGTACAAGCGGGGGCCCCATGAACACTGAAGCTTTCTTT
V: TRBV12-3/TRBV12-4
J: TRBJ1-1
D: -
length: 13